This TCR beta chain was recorded in a study of blood T cells in healthy people across ages. The second PCR ran roughly 7 to 11 cycles with a sample-barcoded 5' primer and J-beta primers. One entry per CDR3 protein results from TCRdb running MiXCR on the 5' RACE reads. The table shows roughly 2 million distinct CDR3 sequences, with about 50% occurring only once. About this clonotype itself: Antigen: not known. The junction does not match germline at one end; this may be a read error.

Germline assignment: CDR1 SGHDT and CDR2 YYEEEE. The CDR3 is made up of 12 amino acids. Overall study findings and caveats: Changes in expanded clonotypes were possibly confounded, as the CMV status of donors was unknown.

Peripheral blood samples of roughly 9.8 milliliters were drawn from each donor. V gene TRBV5-6 combines with J gene TRBJ1-2, with unresolved D. The sequence was obtained from a woman aged 40 to 50 in good health. Material: blood. CDR3 residues: CARSLDVYGYTF. Here the CDR3 DNA reads TGTGCCCGCAGCTTGGATGTGTATGGCTACACCTTC.